Listed here are 13 T cell receptor beta chains from one sample, sequenced in a study of blood T cell repertoires in COVID-19. TCRdb's table, derived via immunoSEQ multiplex PCR, lists solely in-frame clones and lacks some. Of over 95,000 clones listed, 85% are singletons. Sequencing was performed on peripheral blood. These TCRs come from a human donor in a cohort sampled during active COVID-19.

The CDR3 here is CSVGPGVEAFF. CDR3 DNA: TGCAGCGTTGGTCCCGGAGTAGAAGCTTTCTTT. This chain uses TRBV29-1 with TRBJ1-1; unclear D gene. In germline, CDR1 is SQVTM, CDR2 ANQGSEA. V dropped 4 bases and J dropped 8 bases, with 11 bases sitting between them. This CDR3 has 11 residues.

This chain joins TRBV12-3 or TRBV12-4 and TRBJ1-5; D call uncertain. The length of the CDR3 is 13 residues. V was cut by 3 bases and J by 4 bases, with 7 bases left in between. The CDR3 is CASSFELNQPQHF. The CDR3 DNA sequence: TGTGCCAGCAGTTTCGAGTTAAATCAGCCCCAGCATTTT.

The J gene is TRBJ1-4, the V gene TRBV27; 7 bases line up with TRBD1. CDR3 length: 11 residues. The V segment lost 8 bases and the J segment 12 bases; nucleotides outside the gene matches: 6. Germline CDR1 and CDR2: MNHEY and SMNVEV (reference sequence). The CDR3 sequence is CASGDRAQLFF. For the CDR3, the DNA is TGTGCCAGCGGTGACAGGGCTCAACTGTTTTTT.

The chain is built from TRBV28 and TRBJ2-7, with D possibly being TRBD1 (6 bases). Trimming shortened V by 4 bases and J by 6 bases, and 7 bases separated the two germline ends. The CDR3 totals 11 residues. The germline gives CDR1 MDHEN, CDR2 SYDVKM. The CDR3 DNA is TGTGCCAGCAGTTGGGGGCGCGAGCAGTACTTC. It specifies CASSWGREQYF. The variable domain in full, with the rest retrieved from reference TRBV28 and TRBJ2-7, is DVKVTQSSRYLVKRTGEKVFLECVQDMDHENMFWYRQDPGLGLRLIYFSYDVKMKEKGDIPEGYSVSREKKERFSLILESASTNQTSMYLCASSWGREQYFGPGTRLTVT.

This chain connects TRBV15 to TRBJ1-2; no reliable D call. V shed 0 bases and J shed 2 bases, with 7 bases lying between them. Germline V CDR1 and CDR2: LNHNV, YYDKDF (reference sequence). The CDR3 has 14 residues. Here the CDR3 reads CATSRETRNYGYTF. In DNA form, the CDR3 reads TGTGCCACCAGCAGAGAGACAAGGAACTATGGCTACACCTTC.

The chain links TRBV19 to TRBJ2-1; TRBD1 is a possible D gene (6 bases). Germline CDR1 and CDR2: LNHDA and SQIVND (reference sequence). V lost 0 bases and J 4 bases, leaving 10 bases between the germline ends. This CDR3 is built from 15 residues. CDR3 loop: CASSIDRDKYNEQFF. Written as DNA, the CDR3 is TGTGCCAGTAGTATAGATCGGGACAAGTACAATGAGCAGTTCTTC.

A note on this clone: At one of its ends the junction is not consistent with the germline gene, which may arise from a read error. The chain recombines TRBV6-6 with TRBJ2-7, with 8 bases aligning to TRBD1. Germline loops: CDR1 MNHNY, CDR2 SVGAGI (reference sequence). The CDR3 has 13 residues. CDR3 amino acids: CASQGQGSHEQYF. The CDR3 DNA reads TGTGCCAGCCAAGGACAGGGCTCCCACGAGCAGTACTTC.

The rearrangement joins TRBV7-9 to TRBJ1-3; TRBD1 matches at 10 bases. V was pared by 2 bases and J by 7 bases, with 5 bases of the junction left unmatched. The germline V gene encodes CDR1 SEHNR and CDR2 FQNEAQ (reference sequence). CDR3 length: 15 residues. The CDR3 here is CASSLRGQGWNTIYF. CDR3 coding DNA: TGTGCCAGCAGCTTAAGGGGACAGGGGTGGAACACCATATATTTT.

The chain joins TRBV2 to TRBJ1-5; perhaps TRBD1 as D (6 bases). Germline V gene data show CDR1 as SNHLY and CDR2 as FYNNEI. The CDR3 totals 15 residues. V lost 8 bases, J lost 1 base, and 15 bases lay in between. CDR3: CASSKEGVSNQPQHF. The CDR3 nucleotides read TGTGCCAGCTCAAAAGAGGGGGTAAGCAATCAGCCCCAGCATTTT.

This clone showed up just once. The chain combines TRBV11-2 with TRBJ2-6, with TRBD1 matching 10 bases. Germline CDR1 reads SGHAT; CDR2 reads FQNNGV. Losses at the gene ends were 5 bases for V and 0 bases for J; bases not matched to a gene: 10. The length of the CDR3 is 19 residues. This chain's CDR3 is CASSAGTGAGASGANVLTF. Written as DNA, the CDR3 is TGTGCCAGCAGCGCCGGGACAGGGGCGGGGGCCTCTGGGGCCAACGTCCTGACTTTC.

The rearrangement links TRBV21-1 to TRBJ1-1; no DNA check was done on the table's D call, TRBD1. TRBV21-1 has pseudogene status. This CDR3 has 16 amino acids. The CDR3 region has the DNA TGTGCCAGCGCCACCGCACGGGACAGTATGAACACTGAAGCTTTCTTT. Translated: CASATARDSMNTEAFF.

The genes are TRBV19 and TRBJ1-6, with D possibly matching TRBD1 (5 bases). CDR1 and CDR2 (germline): LNHDA, SQIVND (reference sequence). The CDR3 is 15 amino acids. Deletions cut 3 bases from V and 5 bases from J, with 11 bases between. As DNA, the CDR3 is TGTGCCAGTAGTATGAGCTGGGGGGATAATTCACCCCTCCACTTT. It translates to CASSMSWGDNSPLHF.

The chain uses TRBV5-4 and TRBJ1-4; D gene uncertain. Germline V gene lookup returns CDR1 SGHNT and CDR2 YYREEE (reference sequence). This CDR3 region has 13 residues. V was trimmed by 3 bases and J by 0 bases, leaving 3 bases between them. The CDR3 loop reads CASSSATNEKLFF. DNA of the CDR3: TGTGCCAGCAGCTCTGCAACTAATGAAAAACTGTTTTTT.